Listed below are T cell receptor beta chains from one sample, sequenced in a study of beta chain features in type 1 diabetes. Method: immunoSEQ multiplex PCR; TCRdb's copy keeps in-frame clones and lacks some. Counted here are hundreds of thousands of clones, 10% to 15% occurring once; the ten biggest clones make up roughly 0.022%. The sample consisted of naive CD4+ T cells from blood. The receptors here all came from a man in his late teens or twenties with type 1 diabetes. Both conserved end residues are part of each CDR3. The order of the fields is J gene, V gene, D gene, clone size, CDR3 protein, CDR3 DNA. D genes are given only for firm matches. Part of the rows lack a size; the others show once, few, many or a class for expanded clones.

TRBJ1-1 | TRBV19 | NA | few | CASSLLRATEAFF | TGTGCCAGTAGTCTCCTTAGGGCCACTGAAGCTTTCTTT
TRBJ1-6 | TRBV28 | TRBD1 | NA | CASSRRDRGALHF | TGTGCCAGCAGTCGACGGGACAGGGGAGCCCTCCACTTT
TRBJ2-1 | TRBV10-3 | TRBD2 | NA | CAISTGTSGSNEQFF | TGTGCCATCAGTACCGGGACTAGCGGATCCAATGAGCAGTTCTTC
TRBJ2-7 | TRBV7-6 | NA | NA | CASSLSSLLREQYF | TGTGCCAGCAGCTTAAGTTCGCTCCTCCGCGAGCAGTACTTC
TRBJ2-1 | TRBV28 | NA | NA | CASSSGGFYNEQFF | TGTGCCAGCAGTTCGGGGGGCTTCTACAATGAGCAGTTCTTC
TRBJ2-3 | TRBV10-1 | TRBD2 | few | CASSPGTSGFTDTQYF | TGCGCCAGCAGTCCCGGGACTAGCGGGTTCACAGATACGCAGTATTTT
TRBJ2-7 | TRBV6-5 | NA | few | CASRHRGSYEQYF | TGTGCCAGCAGACATCGGGGGAGCTACGAGCAGTACTTC
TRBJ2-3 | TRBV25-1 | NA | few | CASSESGYSTDTQYF | TGTGCCAGCAGTGAATCAGGGTACAGCACAGATACGCAGTATTTT
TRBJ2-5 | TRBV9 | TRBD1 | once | CASSARQGEGQETQYF | TGTGCCAGCAGCGCACGACAGGGAGAGGGACAAGAGACCCAGTACTTC
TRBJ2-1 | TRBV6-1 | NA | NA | CASSDRQGPYNEQFF | TGTGCCAGCAGTGATCGGCAGGGACCCTACAATGAGCAGTTCTTC
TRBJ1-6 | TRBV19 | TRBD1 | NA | CASQPGQTYNSPLHF | TGTGCCAGTCAACCGGGACAGACGTATAATTCACCCCTCCACTTT
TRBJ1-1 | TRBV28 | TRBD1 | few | CASSPGDRTTEAFF | TGTGCCAGCAGTCCTGGGGACAGAACCACTGAAGCTTTCTTT
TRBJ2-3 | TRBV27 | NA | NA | CASTRGDTQYF | TGTGCCAGCACGAGGGGAGATACGCAGTATTTT
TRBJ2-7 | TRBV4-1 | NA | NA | CASSPLTGPQYF | TGCGCCAGCAGCCCACTCACAGGTCCTCAGTACTTC
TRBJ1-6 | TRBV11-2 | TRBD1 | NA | CASSLSPTGPNSPLHF | TGTGCCAGCAGCTTAAGCCCGACAGGGCCTAATTCACCCCTCCACTTT
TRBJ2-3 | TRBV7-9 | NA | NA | CASNLWAGHGTDTQYF | TGTGCCAGCAACCTCTGGGCGGGGCACGGGACAGATACGCAGTATTTT
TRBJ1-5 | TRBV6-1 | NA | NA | CASSERLGQPQHF | TGTGCCAGCAGTGAGAGATTAGGGCAGCCCCAGCATTTT
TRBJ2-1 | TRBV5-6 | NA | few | CASSLASEQFF | TGTGCCAGCAGCTTGGCTAGTGAGCAGTTCTTC